Sequencing of this T cell receptor (beta chain) was carried out in a study of T cell responses to AZD1222 COVID-19 vaccine. V lost 1 base, J lost 0 bases, and 1 base stayed unmatched. Germline V CDR1 and CDR2: LNHNV, YYDKDF (reference sequence). This CDR3 region has 15 residues. This clone appeared once. Sequencing used immunoSEQ multiplex PCR; TCRdb keeps in-frame clones, though not all of them. This sample carries more than 100,000 clones, roughly nine tenths of them seen once, and the ten largest clones take over 1.5%. Sample: peripheral blood, taken on day 0 of AZD1222 vaccination. The source is an adult in good health. This chain joins TRBV15 and TRBJ2-3; 7 positions agree with TRBD2. This CDR3 is CATSRAGGSTDTQYF. CDR3 in DNA: TGTGCCACCAGCAGAGCGGGGGGAAGCACAGATACGCAGTATTTT.